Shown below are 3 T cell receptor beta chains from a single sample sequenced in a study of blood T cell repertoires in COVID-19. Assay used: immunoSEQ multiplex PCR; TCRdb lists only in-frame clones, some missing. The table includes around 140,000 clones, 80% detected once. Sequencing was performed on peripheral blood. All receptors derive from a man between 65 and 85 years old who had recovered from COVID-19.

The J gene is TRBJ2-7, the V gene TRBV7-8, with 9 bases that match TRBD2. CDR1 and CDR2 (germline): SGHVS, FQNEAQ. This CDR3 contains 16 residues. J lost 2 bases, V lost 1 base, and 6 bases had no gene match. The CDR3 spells CASSLGRLAAAYEQYF. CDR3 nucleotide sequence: TGTGCCAGCAGCTTAGGTAGACTAGCGGCAGCCTACGAGCAGTACTTC.

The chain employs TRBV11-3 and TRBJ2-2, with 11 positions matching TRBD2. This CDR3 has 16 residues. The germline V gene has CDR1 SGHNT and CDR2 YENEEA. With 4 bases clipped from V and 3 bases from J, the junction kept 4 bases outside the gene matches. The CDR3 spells CASSSGTSGYTGELFF. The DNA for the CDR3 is TGTGCCAGCAGCTCCGGGACTAGCGGTTACACCGGGGAGCTGTTTTTT.

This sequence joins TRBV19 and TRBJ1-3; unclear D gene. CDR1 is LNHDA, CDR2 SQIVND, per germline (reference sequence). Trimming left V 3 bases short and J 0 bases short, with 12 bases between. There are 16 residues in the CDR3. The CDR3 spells CASSMGFVSSGNTIYF. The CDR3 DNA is TGTGCCAGTAGTATGGGCTTTGTGAGCTCTGGAAACACCATATATTTT.